This TCR beta chain appears in the sequencing data of a study of blood T cell repertoires in COVID-19. Study as a whole: The study drew acute and convalescent COVID-19 samples from the United States, Italy and Spain. The analysed material was cDNA or gDNA that came from T cells, B-cell-depleted T cells, or PBMCs.

Original processing methods: The authors estimated nucleated cell counts from reference gene primer amplification. This table comes from immunoSEQ multiplex PCR, and its TCRdb copy is limited to in-frame clones, with some not included. Clone size and V and J calls were adopted from that table, with D and trimming inferred from the DNA. Of under 300,000 clones in the sample, roughly 79% were seen once. V shed 5 bases and J 5 bases; nucleotides not matched to a gene: 5. Germline CDR1 is SGHAT and CDR2 is FQNNGV. The CDR3 runs 13 residues. This clonotype originated in an older woman with active or convalescent COVID-19. The chain has TRBV11-2 and TRBJ2-5; 7 bases agree with TRBD1. Sequencing was carried out using peripheral blood. CDR3 DNA: TGTGCCAGCAGCCAGGGGGATCAGGAGACCCAGTACTTC. Translation: CASSQGDQETQYF.